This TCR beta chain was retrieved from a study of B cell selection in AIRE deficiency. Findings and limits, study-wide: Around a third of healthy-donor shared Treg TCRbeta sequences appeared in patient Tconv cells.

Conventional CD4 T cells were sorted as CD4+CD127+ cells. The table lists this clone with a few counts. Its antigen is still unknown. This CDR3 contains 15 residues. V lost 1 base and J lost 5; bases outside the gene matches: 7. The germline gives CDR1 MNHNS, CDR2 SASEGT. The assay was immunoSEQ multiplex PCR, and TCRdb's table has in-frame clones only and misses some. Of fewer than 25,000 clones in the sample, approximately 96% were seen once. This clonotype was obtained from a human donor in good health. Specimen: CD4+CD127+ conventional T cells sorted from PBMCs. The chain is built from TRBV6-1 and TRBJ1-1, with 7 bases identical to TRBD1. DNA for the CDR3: TGTGCCAGCAGTGAAGTAGCAGGGGGGGGGACTGAAGCTTTCTTT. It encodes CASSEVAGGGTEAFF.